In its sample, the clone carrying this TCR beta chain was seen a few times. Its antigen is not identified. TCRdb re-analysed the 5' RACE reads in MiXCR, keeping a single row per CDR3 protein. The sample yields 270,000 or so distinct CDR3 sequences, roughly 8% seen once. Germline V lookup: CDR1 MDHEN, CDR2 SYDVKM. V dropped 1 base and J dropped 5 bases, with 11 bases sitting between them. The CDR3 sequence is 14 residues long. This entry is derived from a study of identical twins. Broader study findings: Out-of-frame alpha sequences shared between twins exhibited an excess of low generation probability. Potential partial confounding of zero-insertion analyses by invariant MAIT and iNKT cells was noted.

The same specimen was also included in a second study, on yellow fever vaccine responses in identical twins.

This sequence joins TRBV28 and TRBJ1-1; TRBD1 might be the D (6 bases). Sequencing was done on a sample of CD8+ T cells sorted from blood. This TCR derives from a woman aged 18-30 years in good health. Here the CDR3 reads CASSLSGGQTEAFF. The CDR3 bases are TGTGCCAGCAGTTTATCCGGGGGGCAGACTGAAGCTTTCTTT.